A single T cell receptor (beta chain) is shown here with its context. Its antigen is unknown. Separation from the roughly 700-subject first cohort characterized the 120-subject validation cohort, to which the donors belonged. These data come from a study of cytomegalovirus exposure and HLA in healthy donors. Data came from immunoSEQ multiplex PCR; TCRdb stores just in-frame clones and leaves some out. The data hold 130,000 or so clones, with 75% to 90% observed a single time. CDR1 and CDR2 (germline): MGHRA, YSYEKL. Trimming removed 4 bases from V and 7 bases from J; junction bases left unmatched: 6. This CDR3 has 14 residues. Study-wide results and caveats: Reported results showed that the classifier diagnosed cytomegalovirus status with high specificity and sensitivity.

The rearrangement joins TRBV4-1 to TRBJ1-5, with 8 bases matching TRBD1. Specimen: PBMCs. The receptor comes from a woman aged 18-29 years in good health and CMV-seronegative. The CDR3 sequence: CASSPDRVNQPQHF. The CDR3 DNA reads TGCGCCAGCAGCCCGGACAGGGTAAACCAGCCCCAGCATTTT.